This T cell receptor beta chain is drawn from a study of blood T cell repertoires in COVID-19. About the research overall: The cDNA or gDNA used as material had been derived from T cells, B-cell-depleted T cells, or PBMCs.

Per the original methods: Reference gene primer amplification gave nucleated cell count estimates. The data were produced by immunoSEQ multiplex PCR, yet TCRdb's version contains in-frame clones alone and is incomplete. That table is the source of V, J and clone size, and D and trimming were worked out from the DNA. Of about 480,000 clones listed, around nine tenths are singletons. Trimming left V 3 bases short and J 3 bases short, with 12 bases between. CDR3 length: 15 amino acids. In germline, CDR1 is LNHDA, CDR2 SQIVND (reference sequence). Sequenced material: peripheral blood. The chain has TRBV19 and TRBJ1-3; D possibly corresponds to TRBD1 (5 bases). The sequence was obtained from a woman in her 50s with COVID-19, enrolled during active disease. The chain's CDR3 is CASSIGAGIGNTIYF. The CDR3 DNA reads TGTGCCAGTAGTATCGGGGCGGGGATTGGAAACACCATATATTTT.